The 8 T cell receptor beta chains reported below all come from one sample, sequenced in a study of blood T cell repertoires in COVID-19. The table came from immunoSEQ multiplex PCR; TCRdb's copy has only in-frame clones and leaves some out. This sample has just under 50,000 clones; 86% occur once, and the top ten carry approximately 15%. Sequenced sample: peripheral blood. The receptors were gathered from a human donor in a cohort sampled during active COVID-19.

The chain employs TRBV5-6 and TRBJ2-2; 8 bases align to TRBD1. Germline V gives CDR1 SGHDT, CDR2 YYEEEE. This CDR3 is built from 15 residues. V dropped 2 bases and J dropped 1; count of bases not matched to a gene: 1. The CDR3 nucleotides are TGTGCCAGCAGCTTCGGGACAGGGAACACCGGGGAGCTGTTTTTT. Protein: CASSFGTGNTGELFF.

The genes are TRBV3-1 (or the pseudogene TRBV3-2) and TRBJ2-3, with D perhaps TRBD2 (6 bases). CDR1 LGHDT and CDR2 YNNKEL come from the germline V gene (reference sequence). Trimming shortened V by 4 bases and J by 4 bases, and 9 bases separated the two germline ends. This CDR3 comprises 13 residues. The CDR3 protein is CASSRLGPDTQYF. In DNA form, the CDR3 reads TGTGCCAGCAGCCGACTAGGTCCAGATACGCAGTATTTT.

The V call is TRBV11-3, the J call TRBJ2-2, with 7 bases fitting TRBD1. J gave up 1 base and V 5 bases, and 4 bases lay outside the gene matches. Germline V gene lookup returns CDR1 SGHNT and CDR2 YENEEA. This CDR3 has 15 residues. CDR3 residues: CASSPRQGNTGELFF. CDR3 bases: TGTGCCAGCAGCCCCCGACAGGGGAACACCGGGGAGCTGTTTTTT.

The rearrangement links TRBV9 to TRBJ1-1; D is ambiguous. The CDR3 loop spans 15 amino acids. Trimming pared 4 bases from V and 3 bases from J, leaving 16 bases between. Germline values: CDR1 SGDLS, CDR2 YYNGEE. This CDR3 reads CASSTIPTRDTEAFF. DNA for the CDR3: TGTGCCAGCAGCACCATACCCACCCGGGACACTGAAGCTTTCTTT.

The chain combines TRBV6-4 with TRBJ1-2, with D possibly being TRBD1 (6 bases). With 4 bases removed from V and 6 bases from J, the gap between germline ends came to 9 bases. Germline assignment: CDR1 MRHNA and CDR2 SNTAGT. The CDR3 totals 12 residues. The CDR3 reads CASSARTDGYTF. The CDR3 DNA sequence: TGTGCCAGCAGTGCCAGGACAGATGGCTACACCTTC.

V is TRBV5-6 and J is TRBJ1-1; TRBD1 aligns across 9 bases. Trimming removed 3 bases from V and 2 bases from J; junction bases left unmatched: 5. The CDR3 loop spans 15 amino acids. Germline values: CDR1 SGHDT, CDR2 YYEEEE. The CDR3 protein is CASSWRDRDNTEAFF. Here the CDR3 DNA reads TGTGCCAGCAGCTGGAGGGACAGGGATAACACTGAAGCTTTCTTT.

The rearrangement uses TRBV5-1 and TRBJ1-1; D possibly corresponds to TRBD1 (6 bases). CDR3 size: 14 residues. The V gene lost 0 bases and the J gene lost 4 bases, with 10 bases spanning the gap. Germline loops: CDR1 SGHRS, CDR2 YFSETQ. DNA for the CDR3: TGCGCCAGCAGCTTGGGGGGGCTCGGCACTGAAGCTTTCTTT. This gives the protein CASSLGGLGTEAFF.

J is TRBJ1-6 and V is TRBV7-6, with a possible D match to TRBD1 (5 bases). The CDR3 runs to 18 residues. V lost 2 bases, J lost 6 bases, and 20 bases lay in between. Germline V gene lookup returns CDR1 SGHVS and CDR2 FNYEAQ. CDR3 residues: CASSLYGGYGTVNSPLHF. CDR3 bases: TGTGCCAGCAGCTTATATGGGGGTTACGGGACTGTTAATTCACCCCTCCACTTT.